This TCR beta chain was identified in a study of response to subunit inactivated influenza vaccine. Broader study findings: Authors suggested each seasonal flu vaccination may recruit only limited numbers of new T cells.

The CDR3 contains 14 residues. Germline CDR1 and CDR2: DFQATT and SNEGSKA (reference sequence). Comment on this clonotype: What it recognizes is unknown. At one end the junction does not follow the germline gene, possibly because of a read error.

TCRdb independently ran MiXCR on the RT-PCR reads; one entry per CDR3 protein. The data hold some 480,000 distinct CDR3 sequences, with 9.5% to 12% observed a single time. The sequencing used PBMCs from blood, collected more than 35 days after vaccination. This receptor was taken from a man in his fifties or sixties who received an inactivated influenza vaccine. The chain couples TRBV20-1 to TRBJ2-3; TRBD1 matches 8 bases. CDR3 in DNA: TGCAGTGCTAGAACAGGGGGAGTCACAGATACGCAGAATTTT. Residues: CSARTGGVTDTQNF.